These T cell receptor beta chains were read from a single sample in a study of PD-L1 blockade in urothelial cancer. TCRdb's copy holds only in-frame clones and misses some; the assay was immunoSEQ multiplex PCR. The sample contains 25,000 to 35,000 clones, around 87% of which appear only once. Sequenced here: PBMCs, sampled around atezolizumab (anti-PD-L1) treatment. The receptors originated from a man aged 50-59 years with urothelial cancer. The CDR3 runs from the conserved cysteine through the conserved F or W. A D gene is named only where the DNA matches it firmly. Rows give clone size only sometimes, using once, few, many, or a class for an expanded clone.

size	V	D	J	CDR3	DNA
NA	TRBV27	TRBD1	TRBJ1-1	CASSLDRGGTEAFF	TGTGCCAGCAGTTTAGACAGGGGAGGGACTGAAGCTTTCTTT
NA	TRBV2	NA	TRBJ1-5	CASSPQGYSNQPQHF	TGTGCCAGCAGCCCACAGGGTTATAGCAATCAGCCCCAGCATTTT
NA	TRBV5-6	NA	TRBJ1-3	CASSLGPGTPSGNTIYF	TGTGCCAGCAGCTTGGGACCCGGGACTCCCTCTGGAAACACCATATATTTT
NA	TRBV18	TRBD1	TRBJ1-2	CASSLDRVDGYTF	TGTGCCAGCTCCCTCGACAGGGTAGATGGCTACACCTTC
NA	TRBV11-3	TRBD2	TRBJ2-2	CASSGRAGAGELFF	TGTGCCAGCAGCGGGAGAGCGGGGGCCGGGGAGCTGTTTTTT
NA	TRBV14	NA	TRBJ1-1	CASSQDLRGTEAFF	TGTGCCAGCAGCCAAGATTTGCGGGGCACTGAAGCTTTCTTT
NA	TRBV7-3	TRBD2	TRBJ2-2	CASSLRTSGGRTGELFF	TGTGCCAGCAGCCTGCGGACTAGCGGGGGGCGGACCGGGGAGCTGTTTTTT
NA	TRBV11-2	NA	TRBJ2-5	CASSLEYRVGETQYF	TGTGCCAGCAGCTTAGAATACAGGGTCGGAGAGACCCAGTACTTC
NA	TRBV27	TRBD2	TRBJ2-1	CASSLGLALYNEQFF	TGTGCCAGCAGTTTGGGACTAGCGCTCTACAATGAGCAGTTCTTC
NA	TRBV5-4	TRBD1	TRBJ2-5	CASSSWTGGTETQYF	TGTGCCAGCAGCTCATGGACAGGGGGGACGGAGACCCAGTACTTC
NA	TRBV10-3	NA	TRBJ1-1	CAIRGTFAEAFF	TGTGCCATCAGGGGGACATTTGCTGAAGCTTTCTTT
NA	TRBV19	NA	TRBJ1-4	CASTSPGGTAGTNEKLFF	TGTGCCAGTACATCCCCGGGCGGAACAGCGGGAACTAATGAAAAACTGTTTTTT
few	TRBV10-2	NA	TRBJ1-2	CASTVEGSNYGYTF	TGCGCCAGTACGGTTGAGGGATCTAACTATGGCTACACCTTC
NA	TRBV6-5	TRBD1	TRBJ1-5	CASSTRQGAQPQHF	TGTGCCAGCAGTACGCGACAGGGGGCTCAGCCCCAGCATTTT
few	TRBV27	TRBD1	TRBJ1-1	CASSPSTGTGRTEAFF	TGTGCCAGCAGTCCAAGTACCGGGACAGGGCGTACTGAAGCTTTCTTT
few	TRBV27	NA	TRBJ1-5	CASSQDTFSNQPQHF	TGTGCCAGCAGTCAGGACACCTTTAGCAATCAGCCCCAGCATTTT
NA	TRBV19	TRBD2	TRBJ2-3	CASRLAGFVDTQYF	TGTGCCAGTAGACTAGCGGGGTTTGTGGATACGCAGTATTTT
NA	TRBV7-6	NA	TRBJ1-6	CASSLTVVGGGSPLHF	TGTGCCAGCAGCTTAACTGTAGTCGGAGGCGGTTCACCCCTCCACTTT
NA	TRBV4-3	TRBD1	TRBJ2-3	CASSPGQGRGADTQYF	TGCGCCAGCAGCCCGGGACAGGGTAGAGGGGCAGATACGCAGTATTTT
NA	TRBV1	NA	TRBJ2-1	CTSSQDESSRGCSYNEQFF	TGCACCAGCAGCCAAGATGAATCTAGCAGAGGGTGTTCCTACAATGAGCAGTTCTTC
NA	TRBV6-5	NA	TRBJ1-3	CASSYKLGGSGNTIYF	TGTGCCAGCAGTTATAAGTTGGGGGGTTCAGGAAACACCATATATTTT
NA	TRBV7-9	TRBD2	TRBJ2-3	CASSLGTSFTDTQYF	TGTGCCAGCAGCTTGGGGACTAGTTTCACAGATACGCAGTATTTT
once	TRBV19	NA	TRBJ1-2	CASSTTGFRLPGGDGYTF	TGTGCCAGTAGTACTACCGGGTTCCGCTTACCGGGGGGCGATGGCTACACCTTC
once	TRBV4-2	TRBD2	TRBJ2-5	CASSLTSGETQYF	TGTGCCAGCAGCTTAACTAGCGGAGAGACCCAGTACTTC
NA	TRBV30	NA	TRBJ2-2	CAWKGRGGLNTGELFF	TGTGCCTGGAAAGGTAGAGGGGGTCTGAACACCGGGGAGCTGTTTTTT
NA	TRBV30	NA	TRBJ2-1	CAWSVKLAKYNEQFF	TGTGCCTGGAGTGTAAAGCTAGCGAAATACAATGAGCAGTTCTTC
NA	TRBV10-3	TRBD1	TRBJ2-1	CAISDSTGARSYNEQFF	TGTGCCATCAGCGACTCGACAGGGGCTCGCTCCTACAATGAGCAGTTCTTC
NA	TRBV6-6	NA	TRBJ2-3	CASSYKTGASTDTQYF	TGTGCCAGCAGTTACAAGACAGGCGCTAGCACAGATACGCAGTATTTT
NA	TRBV5-4	NA	TRBJ2-1	CASSLGAINEQFF	TGTGCCAGCAGCTTGGGGGCAATCAATGAGCAGTTCTTC
NA	TRBV7-6	NA	TRBJ2-7	CASSQTGYEQYF	TGTGCCAGCAGCCAGACAGGCTACGAGCAGTACTTC
NA	TRBV5-1	NA	TRBJ2-7	CASSLDPGSTYEQYF	TGCGCCAGCAGCTTGGATCCAGGCAGCACCTACGAGCAGTACTTC
NA	TRBV7-9	NA	TRBJ2-5	CASSLGVRAQYF	TGTGCCAGCAGCTTAGGGGTACGGGCCCAGTACTTC
NA	TRBV7-8	NA	TRBJ1-2	CASSPLELAYGYTF	TGTGCCAGCAGCCCACTAGAGCTGGCCTATGGCTACACCTTC
NA	TRBV18	TRBD1	TRBJ2-7	CASSNRGEHEQYF	TGTGCCAGCTCCAACAGGGGTGAGCACGAGCAGTACTTC
NA	TRBV7-2	NA	TRBJ2-7	CASSPWEEQYF	TGTGCCAGCAGCCCCTGGGAGGAGCAGTACTTC
NA	TRBV30	NA	TRBJ1-5	CAWSVAGGNQPQHF	TGTGCCTGGAGTGTGGCAGGGGGCAATCAGCCCCAGCATTTT
NA	TRBV6-5	TRBD2	TRBJ2-1	CASSYSLAGGPDEQFF	TGTGCCAGCAGTTACTCACTAGCGGGAGGGCCCGATGAGCAGTTCTTC
NA	TRBV29-1	NA	TRBJ2-2	CSVRSNTGELFF	TGCAGCGTACGGTCGAACACCGGGGAGCTGTTTTTT
NA	TRBV5-7	NA	TRBJ2-7	CASRALLKTYEQYF	TGTGCCAGCAGGGCCTTGCTCAAGACCTACGAGCAGTACTTC
few	TRBV28	NA	TRBJ2-7	CASRRDQSSYEQYF	TGTGCCAGCAGGCGGGATCAGAGCTCCTACGAGCAGTACTTC
medium-sized	TRBV18	NA	TRBJ1-5	CASSPGQLSNQPQHF	TGTGCCAGCTCACCGGGGCAGCTTAGCAATCAGCCCCAGCATTTT
NA	TRBV28	TRBD1	TRBJ2-7	CAIAGTGEIEQYF	TGTGCCATCGCCGGGACAGGGGAAATCGAGCAGTACTTC
NA	TRBV30	TRBD1	TRBJ2-5	CAWSVLRTGIGQETQYF	TGTGCCTGGAGTGTACTACGGACAGGAATCGGGCAAGAGACCCAGTACTTC
NA	TRBV15	NA	TRBJ2-3	CATSRVLATSTDTQYF	TGTGCCACCAGCAGAGTCCTAGCGACTAGCACAGATACGCAGTATTTT
NA	TRBV5-1	TRBD2	TRBJ2-4	CASSKGLAGGPLVGNIQYF	TGCGCCAGCAGCAAGGGACTAGCGGGGGGGCCTCTTGTGGGAAACATTCAGTACTTC
once	TRBV11-2	NA	TRBJ2-3	CASSLDFRTPDTQYF	TGTGCCAGCAGCTTAGATTTTAGGACTCCAGATACGCAGTATTTT
NA	TRBV10-3	NA	TRBJ1-2	CAISPGEAGRVRTGYTF	TGTGCCATCAGTCCTGGAGAAGCGGGCAGGGTGAGGACTGGCTACACCTTC
NA	TRBV7-7	TRBD1	TRBJ2-1	CASSPQGAAYNEQFF	TGTGCCAGCAGCCCACAGGGGGCGGCCTACAATGAGCAGTTCTTC
NA	TRBV6-5	NA	TRBJ1-1	CASSYSTQFVEAFF	TGTGCCAGCAGTTACTCCACCCAGTTCGTAGAAGCTTTCTTT
NA	TRBV27	TRBD1	TRBJ1-6	CASNRQGPNSPLHF	TGTGCCAGCAACAGACAGGGCCCCAATTCACCCCTCCACTTT
few	TRBV9	TRBD2	TRBJ2-1	CASSVEFWTSGGNEQFF	TGTGCCAGCAGCGTAGAGTTCTGGACTAGCGGGGGTAATGAGCAGTTCTTC
once	TRBV6-5	TRBD1	TRBJ1-1	CASSRRPGQGAEAFF	TGTGCCAGCAGTCGTAGACCGGGACAGGGGGCTGAAGCTTTCTTT
NA	TRBV2	TRBD2	TRBJ2-3	CASSALAGRTSTDTQYF	TGTGCCAGCAGTGCCCTAGCGGGGCGCACCAGCACAGATACGCAGTATTTT
NA	TRBV27	TRBD2	TRBJ2-3	CASSLPPRASGSSTDTQYF	TGTGCCAGCAGTTTACCCCCGAGGGCTAGCGGGAGTAGCACAGATACGCAGTATTTT
NA	TRBV19	NA	TRBJ1-5	CASSIVVGQGYQPQHF	TGTGCCAGTAGTATAGTGGTGGGGCAGGGATATCAGCCCCAGCATTTT
once	TRBV18	NA	TRBJ1-3	CASSPQKGRGGNTIYF	TGTGCCAGCTCACCACAGAAGGGGCGCGGAGGAAACACCATATATTTT
NA	TRBV2	NA	TRBJ1-2	CASRDATGHYGYTF	TGTGCCAGCAGAGATGCTACAGGGCACTATGGCTACACCTTC
NA	TRBV10-2	TRBD1	TRBJ2-7	CASSDPGGLLSSYEQYF	TGCGCCAGCAGTGATCCAGGGGGCCTACTGAGCTCCTACGAGCAGTACTTC
NA	TRBV29-1	TRBD1	TRBJ2-6	CSVVGQGGHSGANVLTF	TGCAGCGTTGTAGGACAGGGGGGGCACTCTGGGGCCAACGTCCTGACTTTC
once	TRBV14	TRBD1	TRBJ1-1	CASSQRQGYQDTEAFF	TGTGCCAGCAGCCAAAGACAGGGTTACCAGGACACTGAAGCTTTCTTT